Following are 18 T cell receptor beta chains from one sample sequenced in a study of graft-versus-host responses after intestinal transplantation. These receptors' targets are unknown. The method was immunoSEQ multiplex PCR; TCRdb's version includes in-frame clones alone and lacks a portion of them. The sample yields about 88,000 clones, about 95% seen once. The input for sequencing was unstimulated CD4+ T cells sorted from spleen or lymph node cells, taken before transplant. These receptors were collected from a human donor who was the organ donor for an intestinal transplant.

This chain joins TRBV9 and TRBJ1-6, with a tentative D call TRBD1 (5 bases). Germline assignment: CDR1 SGDLS and CDR2 YYNGEE. V dropped 0 bases and J dropped 9 bases, with 16 bases sitting between them. The CDR3 runs 16 residues. CDR3 DNA sequence: TGTGCCAGCAGCGTAGGTTCGGGGCCTAGTGGTTCACCCCTCCACTTT. Translation gives CASSVGSGPSGSPLHF.

V and J are TRBV28 and TRBJ1-1, with D possibly being TRBD1 (5 bases). CDR3 length: 13 amino acids. Germline V lookup: CDR1 MDHEN, CDR2 SYDVKM. V was trimmed by 6 bases and J by 5 bases, leaving 13 bases between them. The chain's CDR3 is CASSLRGRTEAFF. The CDR3 DNA follows: TGTGCCAGCAGCCTAAGGGGTCGGACTGAAGCTTTCTTT.

V is TRBV19 and J is TRBJ1-3; D remains unclear. The CDR3 totals 15 residues. Germline loops: CDR1 LNHDA, CDR2 SQIVND (reference sequence). Trimming stripped 1 base from V and 0 bases from J, with 7 bases between. Here the CDR3 reads CASSIVGISGNTIYF. Written as DNA, the CDR3 is TGTGCCAGTAGTATAGTGGGAATCTCTGGAAACACCATATATTTT.

This clone was picked up one time. The chain couples TRBV6-5 to TRBJ2-5; maybe TRBD1 (7 bases). This CDR3 has 14 amino acids. Germline V gives CDR1 MNHEY, CDR2 SVGAGI. V lost 3 bases and J 12 bases, leaving 20 bases between the germline ends. CDR3 nucleotide sequence: TGTGCCAGCAGTTATCAGGGGGGACAGAAGACGAAGTACTTC. Encoded protein: CASSYQGGQKTKYF.

The J gene is TRBJ1-1, the V gene TRBV27; the D is unclear. V lost 1 base and J 6 bases, leaving 6 bases between the germline ends. Germline CDR1 is MNHEY and CDR2 is SMNVEV (reference sequence). The length of the CDR3 is 12 residues. The CDR3 reads CASSLFGAEAFF. In nucleotides, the CDR3 is TGTGCCAGCAGTTTATTTGGGGCTGAAGCTTTCTTT.

This chain joins TRBV5-6 and TRBJ2-5; possible D gene TRBD1, 6 bases. The J call is uncertain, as TRBJ2-7 better fits the DNA end. From germline, CDR1 is SGHDT and CDR2 YYEEEE. The CDR3 runs to 14 residues. The CDR3 sequence: CASSLYGTLYEQYF. CDR3 bases: TGTGCCAGCAGCTTATACGGGACACTATACGAGCAGTACTTC.

The chain is built from TRBV5-1 and TRBJ1-5; 8 nucleotides agree with TRBD1. This CDR3 has 13 amino acids. From germline, CDR1 is SGHRS and CDR2 YFSETQ. Germline trimming cut 4 bases from V and 5 bases from J; bases unmatched to any gene: 2. CDR3 nucleotide sequence: TGCGCCAGCAGCACGACAGGGGATCAGCCCCAGCATTTT. Translation: CASSTTGDQPQHF.

The V call is TRBV28, the J call TRBJ1-5; D may be TRBD1 (5 bases). From germline, CDR1 is MDHEN and CDR2 SYDVKM. V was trimmed by 7 bases and J by 1 base, leaving 20 bases between them. CDR3 length: 17 amino acids. Written as DNA, the CDR3 is TGTGCCAGCACCATAAAAGCGGCAGGGTTGAGCAATCAGCCCCAGCATTTT. It yields the protein CASTIKAAGLSNQPQHF.

This clone came up once. The CDR3 coding sequence is TGCGCCAGCAGCTCTATAACCGGGACAGGGAGCTACGAGCAGTACTTC. Its translation: CASSSITGTGSYEQYF. The rearrangement joins TRBV5-1 to TRBJ2-7; 9 nucleotides match TRBD1. This CDR3 is 16 amino acids long. J lost 3 bases, V lost 3 bases, and 10 bases had no gene match. In germline, CDR1 is SGHRS, CDR2 YFSETQ.

In this sample, this clone turned up once. The chain carries TRBV27 and TRBJ2-7; TRBD1 might be the D (6 bases). There are 16 residues in the CDR3. Germline CDR1 reads MNHEY; CDR2 reads SMNVEV (reference sequence). V was clipped by 3 bases and J by 4 bases, with 19 bases between them. CDR3 sequence reads: CASSFRSGALVYEQYF. CDR3 sequence (DNA): TGTGCCAGCAGTTTCCGCTCAGGGGCTCTCGTGTACGAGCAGTACTTC.

The chain employs TRBV10-3 and TRBJ1-5; D not resolved. The CDR3 totals 12 residues. Germline assignment: CDR1 ENHRY and CDR2 SYGVKD. V was shortened by 6 bases and J by 0 bases, with 3 bases between the two germline ends. The CDR3 reads CAISGSNQPQHF. The CDR3 DNA sequence: TGTGCCATCAGCGGTAGCAATCAGCCCCAGCATTTT.

A single count supports this clone. The J gene is TRBJ1-3, the V gene TRBV4-1; D unclear. The V end was cut by 8 bases, the J end by 0 bases, with 17 bases between. CDR1 is MGHRA and CDR2 is YSYEKL in the germline V gene. The CDR3 loop spans 16 amino acids. The CDR3 sequence is CASSPGGGFSGNTIYF. As DNA, the CDR3 is TGCGCCAGCTCTCCGGGAGGAGGGTTCTCTGGAAACACCATATATTTT.

This chain uses TRBV18 with TRBJ2-2; no clear D. This CDR3 has 16 residues. Germline assignment: CDR1 KGHSH and CDR2 LQKENI. The V end was cut by 3 bases, the J end by 1 base, with 12 bases between. In DNA, the CDR3 is TGTGCCAGCTCACCGGAACGTCGAGGGAACACCGGGGAGCTGTTTTTT. Translation: CASSPERRGNTGELFF.

V is TRBV14 and J is TRBJ1-3; D is unresolved. V was pared by 4 bases and J by 0 bases, with 4 bases between. In germline, CDR1 is SGHDN, CDR2 FVKESK. The CDR3 extends over 13 amino acids. CDR3 bases: TGTGCCAGCAGCCGGTACTCTGGAAACACCATATATTTT. This codes for CASSRYSGNTIYF.

This chain connects TRBV11-3 to TRBJ2-3; weak D call: TRBD2 (8 bases). The germline V gene has CDR1 SGHNT and CDR2 YENEEA. The ends were cut back, 6 bases at V and 6 bases at J, with 19 bases in the middle. The CDR3 length is 15 residues. CDR3 residues: CASSAGLAGGDTQYF. The CDR3 nucleotides are TGTGCCAGCAGTGCTGGACTAGCAGGGGGGGATACGCAGTATTTT.

This clone has just one count. The chain joins TRBV27 to TRBJ1-6, with TRBD1 as a possible D gene (6 bases). The CDR3 spans 16 residues. V lost 3 bases and J lost 4, with 13 bases in between. Germline CDR1 MNHEY, CDR2 SMNVEV (reference sequence). The CDR3 DNA sequence: TGTGCCAGCAGTTTTAACAGGGACTTATATAATTCACCCCTCCACTTT. Translated, it gives CASSFNRDLYNSPLHF.

The CDR3 is CASSQDTRQTYGYTF. The DNA for the CDR3 is TGCGCCAGCAGCCAAGATACCCGACAGACCTATGGCTACACCTTC. The gene calls are TRBV4-3 and TRBJ1-2; D is possibly TRBD1 (5 bases). Germline CDR1 and CDR2: LGHNA and YSLEER. This CDR3 is built from 15 residues. The V end lost 0 bases, the J end lost 4 bases, and 12 bases lay between the germline ends.

This sequence joins TRBV7-9 and TRBJ1-1; D is undetermined. Germline V CDR1 and CDR2: SEHNR, FQNEAQ (reference sequence). The ends were cut back, 4 bases at V and 4 bases at J, with 13 bases in the middle. The CDR3 extends over 14 amino acids. CDR3 protein: CASSSSIFGTEAFF. CDR3 DNA sequence: TGTGCCAGCAGCTCAAGCATCTTTGGCACTGAAGCTTTCTTT.